This T cell receptor beta chain was captured by sequencing in a study of response to subunit inactivated influenza vaccine. This clonotype was picked up a small number of times. As yet, its antigen is unknown. TCRdb reprocessed the RT-PCR reads via MiXCR and lists one record per CDR3 protein. The table has about 310,000 distinct CDR3 sequences, roughly 20% seen once. The CDR3 covers 15 residues. The germline CDR1 and CDR2 sequences are SGHDT and YYEEEE. The V and J ends lost 1 base and 3 bases, in that order; junction bases with no gene match: 6. Study-level findings and limits: The study's authors posited that every seasonal influenza vaccination enlists few new T cells.

The rearrangement joins TRBV5-6 to TRBJ1-2, with TRBD1 matching 7 bases. This TCR was sampled from a man aged 50-75 years who received an inactivated influenza vaccine. Here the sequenced sample was PBMCs from blood, taken about 19 months after vaccination. In DNA form, the CDR3 reads TGTGCCAGCAGCTTGTGGACAGGAGCTCACTATGGCTACACCTTC. Translation: CASSLWTGAHYGYTF.